The 7 T cell receptor beta chains in this list originate from one sample, sequenced in a study of blood T cell repertoires in COVID-19. Sequenced by immunoSEQ multiplex PCR; TCRdb stores in-frame clones only, minus some. The repertoire has some 320,000 clones, about 90% of them found once; the top ten carry roughly 2.9%. The specimen was PBMCs or T cells enriched from blood (not recorded which). Every receptor here comes from a woman in her forties or fifties who had been exposed to COVID-19.

This clone turned up a few times. V gene TRBV2 combines with J gene TRBJ1-2; a weak D match, TRBD1 (6 bases). V gave up 8 bases and J gave up 1 base, with 17 bases separating them. Germline V gives CDR1 SNHLY, CDR2 FYNNEI. The CDR3 contains 15 residues. The chain's CDR3 is CASPGRTVINYGYTF. CDR3 bases: TGTGCCAGCCCGGGGCGGACAGTGATTAACTATGGCTACACCTTC.

The genes are TRBV29-1 and TRBJ1-2; 10 positions match TRBD1. CDR3 size: 13 residues. Trimming cost V 8 bases and J 5 bases; bases outside gene matches: 8. Germline CDR1 reads SQVTM; CDR2 reads ANQGSEA. This CDR3 is CSTWDRGLYGYTF. CDR3 bases: TGCAGCACTTGGGACAGGGGCTTGTATGGCTACACCTTC.

V and J are TRBV19 and TRBJ1-2; a possible D gene is TRBD1 (5 bases). Between the trimmed V and J ends, which lost 7 bases and 2 bases, there was a span of 17 bases. There are 15 residues in the CDR3. CDR1 is LNHDA and CDR2 is SQIVND in the germline V gene (reference sequence). The CDR3 sequence is CASTPGVPANYGYTF. As DNA, the CDR3 is TGTGCCAGTACCCCGGGGGTACCAGCGAACTATGGCTACACCTTC.

V gene TRBV4-2 combines with J gene TRBJ1-6, with a weak D call TRBD1 (6 bases). V was clipped by 5 bases and J by 7 bases, with 15 bases between them. CDR1 and CDR2 (germline): LGHNA, YNFKEQ. The CDR3 totals 15 residues. The CDR3 reads CASSTPGQPNSPLHF. The DNA of the CDR3 is TGTGCCAGCAGCACCCCGGGACAACCAAATTCACCCCTCCACTTT.

V and J are TRBV9 and TRBJ2-3; D is possibly TRBD2 (5 bases). The V gene lost 2 bases and the J gene lost 2 bases, with 6 bases spanning the gap. The CDR3 has 13 residues. Germline CDR1 is SGDLS and CDR2 is YYNGEE. CDR3 bases: TGTGCCAGCAGCGTCGGGGACACAGATACGCAGTATTTT. Translation gives CASSVGDTDTQYF.

V gene TRBV4-1 combines with J gene TRBJ1-5; 8 bases are shared with TRBD1. V shed 3 bases, J shed 6 bases, and the junction held 7 bases outside the gene matches. This CDR3 spans 15 amino acids. Germline lookup yields CDR1 MGHRA and CDR2 YSYEKL. The CDR3 bases are TGCGCCAGCAGCCAGATACAGGGGGGGTTTCAGCCCCAGCATTTT. Protein product: CASSQIQGGFQPQHF.

The chain carries TRBV2 and TRBJ2-1; weak D call: TRBD2 (6 bases). This CDR3 spans 13 amino acids. Between the trimmed V and J ends, which lost 4 bases and 8 bases, there was a span of 12 bases. CDR1 is SNHLY and CDR2 is FYNNEI in the germline V gene. CDR3 coding DNA: TGTGCCAGCAGTGGGCGGGGTAAACATGAGCAGTTCTTC. Translation: CASSGRGKHEQFF. Drawing the rest from reference TRBV2 and TRBJ2-1, the complete variable domain is EPEVTQTPSHQVTQMGQEVILRCVPISNHLYFYWYRQILGQKVEFLVSFYNNEISEKSEIFDDQFSVERPDGSNFTLKIRSTKLEDSAMYFCASSGRGKHEQFFGPGTRLTVL.